A selection of T cell receptor beta chains follows, all from one sample in a study of shared clonotypes between healthy human individuals. The protocol was immunoSEQ multiplex PCR, while the TCRdb copy is restricted to in-frame clones and leaves out a portion. Among around 2.1 million clones listed, 93% were seen once. Input material: naive CD8+ T cells from PBMCs. These receptors were obtained from a man younger than 35 in good health. Some clones in this sample may be carry-over from other donors' samples. CDR3s include the opening cysteine and the closing phenylalanine or tryptophan. A D gene is named only where the DNA matches it firmly. Only some rows state a clone size, as once, few, many or a class for expanded clones.

v_gene: TRBV19; d_gene: TRBD2; abundance: -; j_gene: TRBJ2-1; CDR3nt: TGTGCCAGTAGTCGGGGGGGGAGCTCCTACAATGAGCAGTTCTTC; CDR3aa: CASSRGGSSYNEQFF
v_gene: TRBV2; d_gene: -; abundance: -; j_gene: TRBJ1-1; CDR3nt: TGTGCCAGCAGTGAAACAGTCCTGAACACTGAAGCTTTCTTT; CDR3aa: CASSETVLNTEAFF
v_gene: TRBV19; d_gene: TRBD2; abundance: -; j_gene: TRBJ2-5; CDR3nt: TGTGCCAGTAGTATCTTCGGACTAGCGATTGTACCCCAAGAGACCCAGTACTTC; CDR3aa: CASSIFGLAIVPQETQYF
v_gene: TRBV27; d_gene: -; abundance: once; j_gene: TRBJ2-1; CDR3nt: TGTGCCAGCAGTTTAGCGCCAGCTACCTACAATGAGCAGTTCTTC; CDR3aa: CASSLAPATYNEQFF
v_gene: TRBV9; d_gene: -; abundance: -; j_gene: TRBJ2-2; CDR3nt: TGTGCCAGCAGCGTTTACAGGTCGAACACCGGGGAGCTGTTTTTT; CDR3aa: CASSVYRSNTGELFF
v_gene: TRBV5-4; d_gene: TRBD2; abundance: -; j_gene: TRBJ2-7; CDR3nt: TGTGCCAGCAGTACTGGACTAGCGGGAGGATCCTACGAGCAGTACTTC; CDR3aa: CASSTGLAGGSYEQYF
v_gene: TRBV5-1; d_gene: TRBD2; abundance: -; j_gene: TRBJ2-2; CDR3nt: TGCGCCAGCAGCCCTATAGCGGGAGGTGGAACCGGGGAGCTGTTTTTT; CDR3aa: CASSPIAGGGTGELFF
v_gene: TRBV6-1; d_gene: -; abundance: -; j_gene: TRBJ2-7; CDR3nt: TGTGCCAGCAAGGGGGACTCCTACGAGCAGTACTTC; CDR3aa: CASKGDSYEQYF
v_gene: TRBV6-5; d_gene: -; abundance: -; j_gene: TRBJ1-1; CDR3nt: TGTGCCAGCAGATATACGACAGGGAACACTGAAGCTTTCTTT; CDR3aa: CASRYTTGNTEAFF
v_gene: TRBV7-9; d_gene: TRBD1; abundance: -; j_gene: TRBJ2-3; CDR3nt: TGTGCCAGCAGAACGACAGGGGGCCCGGCAGATACGCAGTATTTT; CDR3aa: CASRTTGGPADTQYF
v_gene: TRBV28; d_gene: -; abundance: -; j_gene: TRBJ1-1; CDR3nt: TGTGCCAGCAGTTTAGGGCCCTGGGACACAATGAACACTGAAGCTTTCTTT; CDR3aa: CASSLGPWDTMNTEAFF
v_gene: TRBV4-2; d_gene: -; abundance: -; j_gene: TRBJ2-1; CDR3nt: TGTGCCAGCAGCCAAGATGTAGGCGGCGTGACTTACAATGAGCAGTTCTTC; CDR3aa: CASSQDVGGVTYNEQFF
v_gene: TRBV4-3; d_gene: -; abundance: -; j_gene: TRBJ2-3; CDR3nt: TGCGCCAGCAGCCAAAGAACAGGGTCCAATAGGCAGTATTTT; CDR3aa: CASSQRTGSNRQYF